Sequencing of this T cell receptor (beta chain) was carried out in a study of blood T cell repertoires in COVID-19. The overall study: COVID-19 samples collected from the United States, Italy and Spain covered acute and convalescent phases.

Authors' methods: Reference gene primer amplification in the assay estimated nucleated cell counts. The data were produced by immunoSEQ multiplex PCR, yet TCRdb's version contains in-frame clones alone and is incomplete. That table is the source of V, J and clone size, and D and trimming were worked out from the DNA. The sample has tens of thousands of clones, 79% seen once. The CDR3 runs 16 residues. Germline V gene sequence: CDR1 MNHEY, CDR2 SMNVEV (reference sequence). V gave up 4 bases and J gave up 4 bases; unmatched junction bases: 5. The origin of this receptor is a human donor in a cohort sampled during active COVID-19. The material sequenced was peripheral blood. The chain recombines TRBV27 with TRBJ2-2, with TRBD2 matching 11 bases. The CDR3 nucleotides read TGTGCCAGCAGTTCGAATAGCGGGAGGGCCACCGGGGAGCTGTTTTTT. Translating it yields CASSSNSGRATGELFF.